The subject of this entry is one T cell receptor (beta chain). Profiling relied on immunoSEQ multiplex PCR, and the TCRdb table lists in-frame clones only, not all of them. The repertoire holds approximately 60,000 clones, with 50% to 60% as singletons. This entry is derived from a study of cytotoxic CD8 clonotypes in ibrutinib-treated CLL. Germline values: CDR1 MDHEN, CDR2 SYDVKM. V gave up 6 bases and J gave up 0 bases, with 3 bases separating them. The CDR3 is made up of 11 amino acids. J is TRBJ2-7 and V is TRBV28, with D uncertain. The sequences come from PBMCs, collected at disease progression, from a patient treated with ibrutinib. The source is a human donor with chronic lymphocytic leukemia. CDR3: CASRLSYEQYF. The CDR3 region has the DNA TGTGCCAGCAGGCTCTCCTACGAGCAGTACTTC.